The TCR beta chain under discussion was sequenced for a study of a mutant IDH1 vaccine in newly diagnosed glioma. Of note for this clone: Its antigen remains unidentified.

J was trimmed by 8 bases and V by 5 bases; bases with no gene match: 5. CDR1 and CDR2 (germline): SGHTA, FQGNSA. The CDR3 length is 13 residues. Time point in this sample: week 47, end of study. Each dose delivered 300 ug of mutant IDH1 20-mer peptide subcutaneously with imiquimod. Donors harbored newly found WHO grade 3 or 4 IDH1-mutant, ATRX-lost astrocytomas. Here immunoSEQ multiplex PCR was the method, and the copy in TCRdb shows in-frame clones only, minus some. The sample holds 55,000 to 65,000 clones; about 80% are singletons and the top ten take 5% to 6%. The J gene is TRBJ2-2, the V gene TRBV7-2, with 7 bases aligning to TRBD2. This sequence was found in a man between 50 and 59 years old with glioma. The material sequenced was PBMCs, taken from a glioma patient whose treatment included an IDH1 peptide vaccine. The CDR3 region is CASSPGGRGELFF. The CDR3 coding sequence is TGTGCCAGCAGCCCCGGGGGGAGGGGGGAGCTGTTTTTT. Looking up the rest from reference TRBV7-2 and TRBJ2-2 gives the full variable domain: GAGVSQSPSNKVTEKGKDVELRCDPISGHTALYWYRQSLGQGLEFLIYFQGNSAPDKSGLPSDRFSAERTGGSVSTLTIQRTQQEDSAVYLCASSPGGRGELFFGEGSRLTVL.